The 12 T cell receptor beta chains below all came from one sample that was sequenced in a study of blood T cell repertoires in COVID-19. The method was immunoSEQ multiplex PCR; TCRdb's version includes in-frame clones alone and lacks a portion of them. The sample contains 45,000 to 65,000 clones, about 80% of which appear only once. Sequencing was performed on peripheral blood. These receptor sequences come from a man between 60 and 75 years old with acute or convalescent COVID-19.

The gene calls are TRBV28 and TRBJ2-7; 7 bases match TRBD1. Germline loops: CDR1 MDHEN, CDR2 SYDVKM. The J segment lost 1 base and the V segment lost 3 bases, leaving 6 bases of the junction unmatched. The CDR3 runs to 15 residues. As DNA, the CDR3 is TGTGCCAGCAGTTTCCCTTGGACAGGTTCCTACGAGCAGTACTTC. This sequence encodes CASSFPWTGSYEQYF.

The V and J genes are TRBV5-1 and TRBJ2-5; the match to TRBD1 covers 7 bases. The germline V gene has CDR1 SGHRS and CDR2 YFSETQ. The CDR3 length is 17 residues. V lost 4 bases, J lost 3 bases, and 15 bases stayed unmatched. In DNA form, the CDR3 reads TGCGCCAGCAGCCGGAAGCCTAGGACAGGATTGGAAGAGACCCAGTACTTC. Protein: CASSRKPRTGLEETQYF.

The chain carries TRBV6-4 and TRBJ1-2, with TRBD1 matching 9 bases. After removal of 5 bases from V and 1 base from J, the junction contained 5 bases not matched to a gene. Germline V gives CDR1 MRHNA, CDR2 SNTAGT. The CDR3 totals 15 residues. In DNA form, the CDR3 reads TGTGCCAGCAGTCCGACAGGGGGTGTTAACTATGGCTACACCTTC. Translated, it gives CASSPTGGVNYGYTF.

The chain combines TRBV28 with TRBJ1-2; D unresolved. This CDR3 is 13 amino acids long. CDR1 is MDHEN, CDR2 SYDVKM, per germline. Trimming took 2 bases from V and 1 from J, leaving 5 bases between them. The CDR3 region has the DNA TGTGCCAGCAGTTTAGGCCTTAACTATGGCTACACCTTC. It encodes CASSLGLNYGYTF.

The rearrangement links TRBV12-3 or TRBV12-4 to TRBJ1-6; D is ambiguous. CDR3 length equals 13 residues. With 0 bases removed from V and 10 bases from J, the gap between germline ends came to 7 bases. The CDR3: CASSLAPESPLHF. The DNA for the CDR3 is TGTGCCAGCAGTTTAGCGCCAGAATCACCCCTCCACTTT.

V and J are TRBV21-1 and TRBJ1-5; whether TRBD1, the table's D call, matches the DNA was not checked. TRBV21-1 is termed a pseudogene. CDR3 length: 15 amino acids. CDR3: CASITDSHLNQPQHF. CDR3 DNA sequence: TGTGCCAGCATTACAGACAGTCACCTTAATCAGCCCCAGCATTTT.

V usage is TRBV6-2 or TRBV6-3 and J usage is TRBJ2-2, with TRBD1 matching 7 bases. CDR1 MNHEY and CDR2 SVGEGT come from the germline V gene. This CDR3 is 15 amino acids long. Losses at the gene ends were 4 bases for V and 5 bases for J; bases not matched to a gene: 7. CDR3 sequence reads: CASSWTGHQTGELFF. For the CDR3, the DNA is TGTGCCAGCAGTTGGACAGGCCATCAAACCGGGGAGCTGTTTTTT.

V and J are TRBV10-3 and TRBJ1-4; the match to TRBD1 covers 10 bases. This CDR3 comprises 13 residues. CDR1 and CDR2 (germline): ENHRY, SYGVKD. The V and J ends lost 2 bases and 14 bases, in that order; junction bases with no gene match: 5. The CDR3 loop is CAISEERGQGLFF. The CDR3 DNA sequence: TGTGCCATCAGTGAGGAGAGGGGACAGGGGCTGTTTTTT.

The J gene is TRBJ1-2, the V gene TRBV4-2; TRBD1 matches at 9 bases. The germline CDR1 and CDR2 sequences are LGHNA and YNFKEQ. V shed 3 bases, J shed 3 bases, and the junction held 2 bases outside the gene matches. The CDR3 totals 14 residues. CDR3 coding DNA: TGTGCCAGCAGCCAGAGGGACAGGGACTATGGCTACACCTTC. It codes for CASSQRDRDYGYTF.

This clone has only one observation. The chain links TRBV29-1 to TRBJ1-1; 8 bases match TRBD1. Unmatched junction bases numbered 21, after V lost 6 bases and J lost 3 bases. Germline CDR1 SQVTM, CDR2 ANQGSEA. The CDR3 extends over 18 amino acids. The DNA of the CDR3 is TGCAGCGTCGCCTCGCAGGGGGCGGGCTCATGGGGTCACACTGAAGCTTTCTTT. Its translation: CSVASQGAGSWGHTEAFF.

The rearrangement joins TRBV2 to TRBJ2-3, with TRBD2 identical over 11 bases. The CDR3 loop spans 18 amino acids. V lost 1 base, J lost 0 bases, and 6 bases stayed unmatched. The V gene's germline CDR1 is SNHLY and CDR2 FYNNEI. The CDR3 loop is CASSEGSSGGSSTDTQYF. The DNA for the CDR3 is TGTGCCAGCAGTGAAGGGTCTAGCGGGGGGTCTAGCACAGATACGCAGTATTTT.

In nucleotides, the CDR3 is TGTGCCAGCAGTTACTCCGGGACATCTGGAAACACCATATATTTT. This sequence encodes CASSYSGTSGNTIYF. The V call is TRBV6-5, the J call TRBJ1-3, with D possibly matching TRBD1 (6 bases). Between the trimmed V and J ends, which lost 0 bases and 1 base, there was a span of 7 bases. Germline CDR1 MNHEY, CDR2 SVGAGI. This CDR3 comprises 15 residues.